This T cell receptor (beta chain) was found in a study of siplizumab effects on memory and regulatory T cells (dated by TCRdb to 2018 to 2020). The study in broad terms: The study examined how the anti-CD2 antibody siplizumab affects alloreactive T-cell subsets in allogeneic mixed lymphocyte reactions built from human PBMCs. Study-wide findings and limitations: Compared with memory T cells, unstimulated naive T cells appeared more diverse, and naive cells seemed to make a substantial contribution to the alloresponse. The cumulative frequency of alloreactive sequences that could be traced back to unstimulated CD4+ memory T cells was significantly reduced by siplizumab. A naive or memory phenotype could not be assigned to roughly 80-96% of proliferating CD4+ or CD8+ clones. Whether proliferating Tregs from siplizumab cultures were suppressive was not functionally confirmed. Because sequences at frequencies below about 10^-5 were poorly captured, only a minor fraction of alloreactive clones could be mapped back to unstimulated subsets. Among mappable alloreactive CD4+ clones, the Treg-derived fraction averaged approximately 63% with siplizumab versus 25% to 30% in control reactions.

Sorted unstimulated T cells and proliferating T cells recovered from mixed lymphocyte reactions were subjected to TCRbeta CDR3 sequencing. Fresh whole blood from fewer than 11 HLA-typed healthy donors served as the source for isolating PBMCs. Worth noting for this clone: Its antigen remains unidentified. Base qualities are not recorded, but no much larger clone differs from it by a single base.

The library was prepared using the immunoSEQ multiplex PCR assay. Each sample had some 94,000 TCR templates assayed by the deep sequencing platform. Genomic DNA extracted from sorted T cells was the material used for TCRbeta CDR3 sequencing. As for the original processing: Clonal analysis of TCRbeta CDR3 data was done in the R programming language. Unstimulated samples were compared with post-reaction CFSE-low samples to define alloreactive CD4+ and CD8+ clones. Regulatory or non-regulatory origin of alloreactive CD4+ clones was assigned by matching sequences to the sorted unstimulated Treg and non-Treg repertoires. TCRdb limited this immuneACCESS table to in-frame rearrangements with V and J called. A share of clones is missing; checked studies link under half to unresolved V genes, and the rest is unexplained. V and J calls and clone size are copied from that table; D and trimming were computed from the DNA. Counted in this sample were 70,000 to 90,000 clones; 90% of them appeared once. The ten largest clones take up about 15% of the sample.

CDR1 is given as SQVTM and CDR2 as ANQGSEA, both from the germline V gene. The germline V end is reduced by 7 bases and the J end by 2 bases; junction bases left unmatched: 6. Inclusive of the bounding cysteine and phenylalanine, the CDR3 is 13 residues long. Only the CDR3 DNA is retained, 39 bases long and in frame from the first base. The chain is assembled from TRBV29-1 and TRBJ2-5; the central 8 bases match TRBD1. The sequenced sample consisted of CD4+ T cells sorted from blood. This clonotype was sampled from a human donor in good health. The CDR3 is CSGLGTGQETQYF. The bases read TGCAGCGGCCTGGGGACAGGACAAGAGACCCAGTACTTC.